These 26 T cell receptor beta chains were sequenced from one sample in a study of blood T cell repertoires in COVID-19. Sequencing used immunoSEQ multiplex PCR; TCRdb keeps in-frame clones, though not all of them. Among approximately 120,000 clones listed, around 82% were seen once. The sample was peripheral blood. The source is a human donor in a cohort sampled during active or convalescent COVID-19.

V gene TRBV6-5 combines with J gene TRBJ1-5, with unresolved D. Germline V CDR1 and CDR2: MNHEY, SVGAGI. This CDR3 comprises 14 residues. V lost 6 bases and J 0 bases, leaving 9 bases between the germline ends. CDR3 residues: CASRPRYSNQPQHF. CDR3 nucleotide sequence: TGTGCCAGCAGACCCCGGTATAGCAATCAGCCCCAGCATTTT.

The chain has TRBV11-2 and TRBJ2-7; 9 bases fit TRBD1. This CDR3 comprises 17 residues. Germline V gene data show CDR1 as SGHAT and CDR2 as FQNNGV. Trimming removed 4 bases from V and 3 bases from J; junction bases left unmatched: 13. CDR3 bases: TGTGCCAGCAGCTCCGGCCCTTGGGGACAGGGAATCTACGAGCAGTACTTC. Residues: CASSSGPWGQGIYEQYF.

This clone has more than one count but fewer than ten. The chain carries TRBV6-5 and TRBJ2-7; no clear D. Trimming shortened V by 0 bases and J by 0 bases, and 12 bases separated the two germline ends. Germline V lookup: CDR1 MNHEY, CDR2 SVGAGI. The CDR3 is 16 amino acids. CDR3 loop: CASSYSTPQFSYEQYF. CDR3 coding DNA: TGTGCCAGCAGTTACTCTACCCCACAGTTCTCCTACGAGCAGTACTTC.

The chain has TRBV18 and TRBJ1-2; 8 nucleotides match TRBD1. The germline V gene has CDR1 KGHSH and CDR2 LQKENI. CDR3 length equals 12 residues. J was trimmed by 7 bases and V by 3 bases; bases with no gene match: 1. CDR3 protein: CASSPGQVGYTF. The CDR3, as DNA: TGTGCCAGCTCACCGGGACAGGTTGGCTACACCTTC.

V gene TRBV6-5 combines with J gene TRBJ1-3; a weak D match, TRBD1 (6 bases). From germline, CDR1 is MNHEY and CDR2 SVGAGI. The CDR3 runs to 13 residues. V lost 6 bases and J lost 10, with 16 bases in between. CDR3 protein: CASRRGFGITIYF. CDR3 DNA: TGTGCCAGCAGGAGGGGGTTTGGGATAACCATATATTTT.

This chain connects TRBV28 to TRBJ2-3; 9 bases are shared with TRBD2. The ends lost 4 bases at V and 2 bases at J; junction bases unmatched: 13. The length of the CDR3 is 18 residues. Germline V gene sequence: CDR1 MDHEN, CDR2 SYDVKM. CDR3 residues: CASSSYTMTSGHTDTQYF. CDR3 DNA: TGTGCCAGCAGTTCCTACACCATGACTAGCGGCCACACAGATACGCAGTATTTT.

The chain is built from TRBV9 and TRBJ2-1; 10 bases are a match to TRBD2. The CDR3 runs 14 residues. The germline gives CDR1 SGDLS, CDR2 YYNGEE. The V segment lost 0 bases and the J segment 7 bases; nucleotides outside the gene matches: 1. The CDR3 loop is CASSVGGLANEQFF. CDR3 DNA sequence: TGTGCCAGCAGCGTAGGGGGACTAGCGAATGAGCAGTTCTTC.

V and J are TRBV7-8 and TRBJ2-5; TRBD2 aligns across 10 bases. J gave up 5 bases and V 5 bases, and 14 bases lay outside the gene matches. CDR1 is SGHVS, CDR2 FQNEAQ, per germline. The CDR3 has 17 amino acids. CDR3 region: CASSPTPLAGVGETQYF. CDR3 sequence (DNA): TGTGCCAGCAGCCCCACTCCTCTAGCGGGGGTTGGTGAGACCCAGTACTTC.

On this clone itself: A read error may account for a junction end that differs from germline. V gene TRBV19 combines with J gene TRBJ1-2; the D gene is possibly TRBD1 (5 bases). The germline gives CDR1 LNHDA, CDR2 SQIVND (reference sequence). The CDR3 has 11 residues. The chain's CDR3 is CASSIETTEYF. The CDR3 DNA is TGTGCCAGTAGTATAGAGACGACAGAATACTTC.

The chain joins TRBV3-1 (or the pseudogene TRBV3-2) to TRBJ2-7, with D uncertain. This CDR3 has 16 residues. Germline V gene lookup returns CDR1 LGHDT and CDR2 YNNKEL (reference sequence). V was pared by 4 bases and J by 4 bases, with 20 bases between. In DNA, the CDR3 is TGTGCCAGCAGCCGATCTGCCGCAGGTCCCTATTACGAGCAGTACTTC. Residues: CASSRSAAGPYYEQYF.

This clone has just one count. The CDR3 sequence is CASRQQGFGELFF. CDR3 bases: TGTGCCAGCAGGCAACAGGGCTTCGGGGAGCTGTTTTTT. V usage is TRBV28 and J usage is TRBJ2-2; D perhaps matches TRBD1 (6 bases). CDR1 and CDR2 from the germline V gene are MDHEN and SYDVKM. This CDR3 has 13 residues. Trimming took 6 bases from V and 7 from J, leaving 12 bases between them. The full variable domain, completed using reference TRBV28 and TRBJ2-2, is DVKVTQSSRYLVKRTGEKVFLECVQDMDHENMFWYRQDPGLGLRLIYFSYDVKMKEKGDIPEGYSVSREKKERFSLILESASTNQTSMYLCASRQQGFGELFFGEGSRLTVL.

The rearrangement joins TRBV4-3 to TRBJ2-1, with TRBD2 as a possible D gene (5 bases). The CDR3 loop spans 19 amino acids. V was shortened by 2 bases and J by 6 bases, with 26 bases between the two germline ends. CDR1 is LGHNA, CDR2 YSLEER, per germline. The CDR3 region is CASSQNSPGYSRVINEQFF. CDR3 sequence (DNA): TGCGCCAGCAGCCAAAATTCCCCCGGATATTCGAGGGTCATCAATGAGCAGTTCTTC.

This clone is a singleton in its sample. This chain connects TRBV5-1 to TRBJ2-1, with 8 bases lining up with TRBD1. Germline V lookup: CDR1 SGHRS, CDR2 YFSETQ. The CDR3 loop spans 15 amino acids. Losses at the gene ends were 3 bases for V and 2 bases for J; bases not matched to a gene: 4. CDR3 DNA sequence: TGCGCCAGCAGCTGGGGGGACAGGACCTACAATGAGCAGTTCTTC. Its translation is CASSWGDRTYNEQFF.

The V and J genes are TRBV28 and TRBJ2-7, with TRBD1 matching 8 bases. CDR1 and CDR2 (germline): MDHEN, SYDVKM. This CDR3 has 16 residues. V gave up 1 base and J gave up 5 bases; unmatched junction bases: 10. CDR3: CASSLLIWQGANEQYF. The CDR3 bases are TGTGCCAGCAGTTTATTGATCTGGCAGGGGGCTAACGAGCAGTACTTC.

A note on this clone: The sample holds other DNA sequences that translate to the same CDR3. The rearrangement joins TRBV4-1 to TRBJ2-7; 8 bases agree with TRBD1. There are 15 residues in the CDR3. The V gene end was trimmed by 0 bases and the J gene end by 7 bases; junction bases not matched to a gene: 8. Germline V gives CDR1 MGHRA, CDR2 YSYEKL. The CDR3 is CASSQDEQGAREQYF. The CDR3 region has the DNA TGCGCCAGCAGCCAAGATGAGCAGGGGGCGAGGGAGCAGTACTTC.

J is TRBJ2-1 and V is TRBV7-9; maybe TRBD2 (6 bases). This CDR3 comprises 13 residues. Germline CDR1 SEHNR, CDR2 FQNEAQ (reference sequence). Between the trimmed V and J ends, which lost 2 bases and 7 bases, there was a span of 9 bases. As DNA, the CDR3 is TGTGCCAGCAGCTTATCACGGGAGAATGAGCAGTTCTTC. Protein: CASSLSRENEQFF.

The rearrangement uses TRBV7-6 and TRBJ2-7, with TRBD2 matching over 7 bases. The CDR3 consists of 17 residues. V was clipped by 5 bases and J by 7 bases; unmatched bases: 20. The germline CDR1 and CDR2 sequences are SGHVS and FNYEAQ. The CDR3 loop is CASSRTGGTTPPKEQYF. In nucleotides, the CDR3 is TGTGCCAGCAGCCGAACCGGGGGGACTACCCCCCCTAAGGAGCAGTACTTC.

J is TRBJ2-3 and V is TRBV5-1, with D possibly matching TRBD2 (6 bases). Germline CDR1 is SGHRS and CDR2 is YFSETQ. The CDR3 contains 16 residues. The V end was cut by 6 bases, the J end by 2 bases, with 19 bases between. In DNA, the CDR3 is TGCGCCAGCACTATTGGTTGGGGGGACTCCACAGATACGCAGTATTTT. As protein: CASTIGWGDSTDTQYF.

V is TRBV7-6 and J is TRBJ2-7; D perhaps matches TRBD2 (5 bases). The V and J ends lost 1 base and 2 bases respectively, with 27 bases between them. The CDR3 extends over 20 amino acids. CDR1 is SGHVS, CDR2 FNYEAQ, per germline. The CDR3 coding sequence is TGTGCCAGCAGCTTAGGACAATTTACGGACTTCCCGATTCAACCCTACGAGCAGTACTTC. Its translation: CASSLGQFTDFPIQPYEQYF.

The chain carries TRBV10-3 and TRBJ1-2, with 9 positions matching TRBD1. The germline gives CDR1 ENHRY, CDR2 SYGVKD. Unmatched junction bases numbered 9, after V lost 7 bases and J lost 3 bases. The CDR3 contains 15 residues. The CDR3 region is CAITAGTGLYYGYTF. As DNA, the CDR3 is TGTGCCATCACTGCCGGGACAGGGCTCTACTATGGCTACACCTTC.

The count of this clone is one. The chain recombines TRBV12-3 or TRBV12-4 with TRBJ2-2, with D unresolved. Trimming removed 6 bases from V and 5 bases from J, with 10 bases in between. The CDR3 spans 13 residues. CDR3 protein: CASRSGWTGELFF. CDR3 DNA sequence: TGTGCCAGCAGATCGGGTTGGACCGGGGAGCTGTTTTTT.

This sequence joins TRBV5-4 and TRBJ2-3, with TRBD1 as a possible D gene (6 bases). This CDR3 comprises 12 residues. With 3 bases removed from V and 7 bases from J, the gap between germline ends came to 9 bases. Germline V gives CDR1 SGHNT, CDR2 YYREEE (reference sequence). The CDR3 DNA reads as TGTGCCAGCAGCTCAACAGGGTATACGCAGTATTTT. Translated: CASSSTGYTQYF.

This clone occurred once. V gene TRBV6-5 combines with J gene TRBJ2-7, with 7 nucleotides matching TRBD1. The V segment lost 5 bases and the J segment 4 bases; nucleotides outside the gene matches: 11. From germline, CDR1 is MNHEY and CDR2 SVGAGI. The CDR3 contains 15 residues. This CDR3 is CASSKPGTATYEQYF. The CDR3 nucleotides read TGTGCCAGCAGTAAACCCGGGACAGCGACTTACGAGCAGTACTTC.

The V and J genes are TRBV12-5 and TRBJ2-7; 12 positions agree with TRBD2. The CDR3 is made up of 17 amino acids. The germline V gene encodes CDR1 LGHNT and CDR2 FRNRAP. V trimming: 3 bases; J trimming: 2 bases; junction bases outside the gene matches: 8. CDR3 protein: CASGFILTSGGTYEQYF. The CDR3 nucleotides are TGTGCTAGTGGTTTCATCCTGACTAGCGGGGGAACCTACGAGCAGTACTTC.

This clone was seen only once. The CDR3 coding sequence is TGTGCCAGCAGTTTCCAACGGGGGTCAGGGCCTGAAGCTTTCTTT. This encodes CASSFQRGSGPEAFF. The chain links TRBV28 to TRBJ1-1; tentatively, D is TRBD1 (5 bases). The CDR3 has 15 residues. The V end lost 3 bases, the J end lost 6 bases, and 17 bases lay between the germline ends. Germline V CDR1 and CDR2: MDHEN, SYDVKM.

This clone was detected a few times. V gene TRBV2 combines with J gene TRBJ2-2; tentatively, D is TRBD1 (6 bases). Germline assignment: CDR1 SNHLY and CDR2 FYNNEI. The germline V and J ends were trimmed by 6 bases and 5 bases, with 16 bases remaining between them. The CDR3 totals 15 residues. The CDR3 nucleotides read TGTGCCAGCAGGTTGGGGGCCGGCGGGACCGGGGAGCTGTTTTTT. Amino acid sequence: CASRLGAGGTGELFF.